Shown below are 17 T cell receptor beta chains from a single sample sequenced in a study of shared clonotypes between healthy human individuals. This table comes from immunoSEQ multiplex PCR, and its TCRdb copy is limited to in-frame clones, with some not included. The sample lists a few hundred thousand clones, approximately 97% occurring once. The sequenced material came from memory CD8+ T cells sorted from blood. Subset in this sample: CD45RO+ cells pooled with CCR7-negative TemRA cells. The receptors derive from a man between 25 and 39 years old in good health.

The chain links TRBV27 to TRBJ2-5, with TRBD1 identical over 9 bases. Germline CDR1 and CDR2: MNHEY and SMNVEV (reference sequence). The CDR3 runs 17 residues. With 2 bases clipped from V and 4 bases from J, the junction kept 11 bases outside the gene matches. The chain's CDR3 is CASSLRGGQGRGETQYF. DNA for the CDR3: TGTGCCAGCAGTTTAAGGGGGGGACAGGGAAGAGGAGAGACCCAGTACTTC.

CDR3 protein: CASRAVANEKLFF. The DNA for the CDR3 is TGTGCCAGCAGGGCAGTAGCTAATGAAAAACTGTTTTTT. V gene TRBV6-1 combines with J gene TRBJ1-4; D call uncertain. The V and J ends lost 6 bases and 3 bases respectively, with 8 bases between them. The CDR3 is 13 amino acids. Germline V gene data show CDR1 as MNHNS and CDR2 as SASEGT.

V gene TRBV19 combines with J gene TRBJ1-2; D not certain. Germline V lookup: CDR1 LNHDA, CDR2 SQIVND (reference sequence). This CDR3 comprises 14 residues. V lost 5 bases and J 5 bases, leaving 15 bases between the germline ends. The CDR3 region is CASSRVVRNYGYTF. The CDR3 region has the DNA TGTGCCAGTAGTCGAGTGGTCAGAAATTATGGCTACACCTTC.

The V call is TRBV19, the J call TRBJ2-2; D might be TRBD1 (6 bases). The CDR3 extends over 15 amino acids. The V gene lost 3 bases and the J gene lost 3 bases, with 11 bases spanning the gap. Germline V gene lookup returns CDR1 LNHDA and CDR2 SQIVND (reference sequence). The CDR3 spells CASSITGSYTGELFF. The DNA of the CDR3 is TGTGCCAGTAGTATCACAGGGAGTTACACCGGGGAGCTGTTTTTT.

The count of this clone is one. The chain joins TRBV7-9 to TRBJ2-2, with D unresolved. The CDR3 runs to 14 residues. Deletions cut 5 bases from V and 0 bases from J, with 7 bases between. CDR1 is SEHNR and CDR2 is FQNEAQ in the germline V gene (reference sequence). The CDR3 nucleotides are TGTGCCAGCAGCCTACACGCGAACACCGGGGAGCTGTTTTTT. It translates to CASSLHANTGELFF.

The rearrangement joins TRBV5-1 to TRBJ2-6; 10 nucleotides agree with TRBD1. Trimming removed 4 bases from V and 0 bases from J; junction bases left unmatched: 7. Germline V gene sequence: CDR1 SGHRS, CDR2 YFSETQ. This CDR3 contains 18 residues. The chain's CDR3 is CASSGRTGGSSGANVLTF. In DNA, the CDR3 is TGCGCCAGCAGCGGAAGGACAGGGGGTTCCTCTGGGGCCAACGTCCTGACTTTC.

This rearrangement joins TRBV27 to TRBJ2-5; 10 nucleotides match TRBD2. Germline lookup yields CDR1 MNHEY and CDR2 SMNVEV (reference sequence). Trimming removed 2 bases from V and 5 bases from J; junction bases left unmatched: 8. The CDR3 runs to 16 residues. CDR3: CASSLLGTSDLETQYF. DNA of the CDR3: TGTGCCAGCAGTTTACTCGGGACTAGCGATCTCGAGACCCAGTACTTC.

The chain couples TRBV10-1 to TRBJ2-7; TRBD1 agrees at 11 bases. Germline CDR1 WNHNN, CDR2 SYGVQD (reference sequence). The CDR3 spans 13 residues. Unmatched junction bases numbered 1, after V lost 6 bases and J lost 3 bases. CDR3 amino acids: CASRDRGRYEQYF. CDR3 in DNA: TGCGCCAGCAGGGACAGGGGGCGCTACGAGCAGTACTTC.

V is TRBV5-1 and J is TRBJ2-7; no clear D. The CDR3 has 14 amino acids. Trimming removed 1 base at V and 0 bases at J, with 8 bases between. Per germline, CDR1 SGHRS and CDR2 YFSETQ. CDR3 in DNA: TGCGCCAGCAGCTTGTTCTCTAGCTCCTACGAGCAGTACTTC. Translated: CASSLFSSSYEQYF.

The CDR3 sequence is CATSRDVIATLWDTQYF. The CDR3 DNA sequence: TGTGCCACCAGCAGAGATGTGATAGCTACGCTTTGGGATACGCAGTATTTT. The V call is TRBV15, the J call TRBJ2-3, with D uncertain. Trimming cost V 0 bases and J 6 bases, with 19 bases left between them. CDR3 length: 17 residues. In germline, CDR1 is LNHNV, CDR2 YYDKDF (reference sequence).

The CDR3 is CAISESYLGDEQYF. CDR3 nucleotides: TGTGCCATCAGTGAGTCGTACTTGGGGGACGAGCAGTACTTC. V usage is TRBV10-3 and J usage is TRBJ2-7; D tentatively fits TRBD1 or TRBD2 (5 bases each). The germline V gene encodes CDR1 ENHRY and CDR2 SYGVKD. The CDR3 is 14 amino acids. Trimming cost V 0 bases and J 5 bases, with 11 bases left between them.

The V gene is TRBV20-1, the J gene TRBJ2-4, with 7 bases aligning to TRBD1. The germline gives CDR1 DFQATT, CDR2 SNEGSKA (reference sequence). The CDR3 is 11 residues long. Trimming cost V 5 bases and J 13 bases; bases outside gene matches: 8. CDR3 sequence reads: CSAPSRGYQYF. The CDR3 coding sequence is TGCAGTGCTCCTTCCAGGGGGTACCAGTACTTC.

The J gene is TRBJ1-3, the V gene TRBV30; D is perhaps TRBD1 (5 bases). From germline, CDR1 is GTSNPN and CDR2 SVGIG (reference sequence). The V end lost 0 bases, the J end lost 0 bases, and 9 bases lay between the germline ends. This CDR3 comprises 15 residues. CDR3 sequence: CAWSVGGHSGNTIYF. CDR3 sequence (DNA): TGTGCCTGGAGTGTGGGCGGACACTCTGGAAACACCATATATTTT.

The chain recombines TRBV5-6 with TRBJ1-2; 11 nucleotides align to TRBD1. This CDR3 region has 15 residues. CDR1 is SGHDT, CDR2 YYEEEE, per germline. J gave up 4 bases and V 4 bases, and 6 bases lay outside the gene matches. CDR3: CASSPTGTGGYGYTF. Written as DNA, the CDR3 is TGTGCCAGCAGCCCGACCGGGACAGGGGGCTATGGCTACACCTTC.

The genes are TRBV13 and TRBJ2-1; D not certain. Germline loops: CDR1 PRHDT, CDR2 FYEKMQ (reference sequence). The CDR3 runs 11 residues. The V and J ends lost 3 bases and 3 bases respectively, with 0 bases between them. The CDR3 is CASSFYNEQFF. The CDR3 DNA sequence: TGTGCCAGCAGCTTCTACAATGAGCAGTTCTTC.

This sequence joins TRBV5-6 and TRBJ2-2; 9 positions match TRBD2. This CDR3 comprises 17 residues. The trim removed 2 bases at V and 0 bases at J, leaving 5 bases unmatched. CDR1 and CDR2 (germline): SGHDT, YYEEEE. This chain's CDR3 is CASSFVGLATNTGELFF. The CDR3, as DNA: TGTGCCAGCAGCTTCGTCGGACTAGCGACGAACACCGGGGAGCTGTTTTTT.

The chain joins TRBV7-9 to TRBJ2-5; the D is unclear. The CDR3 contains 17 residues. Germline values: CDR1 SEHNR, CDR2 FQNEAQ (reference sequence). V was clipped by 1 base and J by 0 bases, with 15 bases between them. CDR3 in DNA: TGTGCCAGCAGCTTAGGGTTGCTGAAATCGTACCAAGAGACCCAGTACTTC. Its translation: CASSLGLLKSYQETQYF.